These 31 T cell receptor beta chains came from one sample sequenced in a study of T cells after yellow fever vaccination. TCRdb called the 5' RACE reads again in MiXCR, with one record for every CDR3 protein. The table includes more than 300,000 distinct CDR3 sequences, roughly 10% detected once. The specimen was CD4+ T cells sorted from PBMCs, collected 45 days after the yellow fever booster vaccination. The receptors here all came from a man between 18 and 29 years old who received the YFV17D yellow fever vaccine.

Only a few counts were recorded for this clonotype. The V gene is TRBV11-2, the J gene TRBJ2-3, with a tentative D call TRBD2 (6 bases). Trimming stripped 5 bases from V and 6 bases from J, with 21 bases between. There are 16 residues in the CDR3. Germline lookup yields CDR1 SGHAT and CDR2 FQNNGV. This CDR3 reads CASSQGGSTQYDTQYF. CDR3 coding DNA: TGTGCCAGCAGCCAAGGAGGGTCCACCCAGTATGATACGCAGTATTTT.

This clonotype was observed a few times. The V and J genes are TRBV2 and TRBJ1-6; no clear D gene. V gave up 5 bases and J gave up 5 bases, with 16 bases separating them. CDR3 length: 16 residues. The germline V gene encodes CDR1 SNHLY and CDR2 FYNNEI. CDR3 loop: CASSSRNSGDNSPLHF. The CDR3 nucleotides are TGTGCCAGCAGTTCACGGAATAGTGGCGATAATTCACCCCTCCACTTT.

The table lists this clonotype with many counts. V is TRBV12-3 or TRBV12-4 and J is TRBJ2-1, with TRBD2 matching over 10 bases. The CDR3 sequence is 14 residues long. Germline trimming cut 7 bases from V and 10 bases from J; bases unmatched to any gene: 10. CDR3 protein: CASITASGGLEQFF. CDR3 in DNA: TGTGCCAGCATCACTGCTAGCGGGGGACTCGAGCAGTTCTTC.

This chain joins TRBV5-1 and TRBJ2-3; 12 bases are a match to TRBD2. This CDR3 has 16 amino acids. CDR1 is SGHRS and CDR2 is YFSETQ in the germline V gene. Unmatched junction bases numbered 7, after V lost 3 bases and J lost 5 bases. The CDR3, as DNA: TGCGCCAGCAGCTCTAGGGGACTAGCGGGTAGAGATACGCAGTATTTT. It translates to CASSSRGLAGRDTQYF.

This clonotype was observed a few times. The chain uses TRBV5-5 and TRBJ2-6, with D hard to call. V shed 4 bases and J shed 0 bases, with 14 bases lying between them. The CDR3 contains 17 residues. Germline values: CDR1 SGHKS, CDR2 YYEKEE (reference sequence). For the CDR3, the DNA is TGTGCCAGCAGCAGAGCACTACAGACCTCTGGGGCCAACGTCCTGACTTTC. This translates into CASSRALQTSGANVLTF.

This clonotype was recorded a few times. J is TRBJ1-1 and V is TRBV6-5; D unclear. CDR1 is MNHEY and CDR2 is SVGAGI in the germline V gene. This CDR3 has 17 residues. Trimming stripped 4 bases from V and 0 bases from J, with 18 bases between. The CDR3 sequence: CASSSGSGSLMNTEAFF. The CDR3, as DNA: TGTGCCAGCAGTTCTGGTTCCGGATCACTCATGAACACTGAAGCTTTCTTT.

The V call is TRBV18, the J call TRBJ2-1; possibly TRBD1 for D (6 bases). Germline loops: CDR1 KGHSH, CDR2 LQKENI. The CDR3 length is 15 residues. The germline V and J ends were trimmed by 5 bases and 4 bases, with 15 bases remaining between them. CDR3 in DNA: TGTGCCAGCTCAAAGGATCTCCAGGGGTACAATGAGCAGTTCTTC. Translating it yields CASSKDLQGYNEQFF.

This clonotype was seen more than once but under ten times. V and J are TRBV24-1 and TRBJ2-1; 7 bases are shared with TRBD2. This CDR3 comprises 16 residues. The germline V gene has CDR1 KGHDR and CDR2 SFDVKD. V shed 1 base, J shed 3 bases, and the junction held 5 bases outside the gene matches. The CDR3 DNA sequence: TGTGCCACCAGTGATTTCCCCACTAGCGTCTACAATGAGCAGTTCTTC. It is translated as CATSDFPTSVYNEQFF.

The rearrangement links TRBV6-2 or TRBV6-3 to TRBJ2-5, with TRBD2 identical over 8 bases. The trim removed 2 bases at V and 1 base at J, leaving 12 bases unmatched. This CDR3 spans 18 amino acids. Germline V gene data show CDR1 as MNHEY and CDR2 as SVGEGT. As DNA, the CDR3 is TGTGCCAGCAGTTACGGAAGCGGGGGACTACAATTCCAAGAGACCCAGTACTTC. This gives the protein CASSYGSGGLQFQETQYF.

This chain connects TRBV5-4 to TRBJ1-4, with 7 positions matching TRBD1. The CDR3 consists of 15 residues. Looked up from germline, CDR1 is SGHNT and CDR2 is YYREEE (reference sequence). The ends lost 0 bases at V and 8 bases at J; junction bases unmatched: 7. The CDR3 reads CASSLAGTAGEKLFF. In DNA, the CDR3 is TGTGCCAGCAGCTTGGCCGGGACAGCGGGGGAAAAACTGTTTTTT.

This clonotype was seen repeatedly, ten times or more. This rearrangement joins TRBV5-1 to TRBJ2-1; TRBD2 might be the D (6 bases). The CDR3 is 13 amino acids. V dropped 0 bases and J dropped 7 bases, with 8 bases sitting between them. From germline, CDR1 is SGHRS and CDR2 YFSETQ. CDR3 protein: CASSLAGGNEQFF. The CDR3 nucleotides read TGCGCCAGCAGCTTGGCCGGGGGAAATGAGCAGTTCTTC. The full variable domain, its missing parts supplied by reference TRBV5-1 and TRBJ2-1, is KAGVTQTPRYLIKTRGQQVTLSCSPISGHRSVSWYQQTPGQGLQFLFEYFSETQRNKGNFPGRFSGRQFSNSRSEMNVSTLELGDSALYLCASSLAGGNEQFFGPGTRLTVL.

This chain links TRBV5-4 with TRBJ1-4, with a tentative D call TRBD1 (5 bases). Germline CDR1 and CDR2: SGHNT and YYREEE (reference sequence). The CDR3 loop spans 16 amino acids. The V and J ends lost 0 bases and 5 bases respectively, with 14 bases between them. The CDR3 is CASSLDRDGRNEKLFF. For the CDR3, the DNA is TGTGCCAGCAGCTTGGACCGGGACGGACGAAATGAAAAACTGTTTTTT.

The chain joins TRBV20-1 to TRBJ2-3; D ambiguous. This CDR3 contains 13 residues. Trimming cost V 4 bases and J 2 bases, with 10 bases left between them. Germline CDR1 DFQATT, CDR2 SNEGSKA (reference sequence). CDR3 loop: CSATLRNTDTQYF. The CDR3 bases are TGCAGTGCTACTTTACGGAACACAGATACGCAGTATTTT.

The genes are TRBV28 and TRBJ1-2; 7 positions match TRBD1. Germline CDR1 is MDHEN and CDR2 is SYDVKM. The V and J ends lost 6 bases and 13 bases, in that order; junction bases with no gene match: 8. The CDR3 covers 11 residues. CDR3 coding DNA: TGTGCCAGCAGGGAGACAGGGCCGCTCACCTTC. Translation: CASRETGPLTF.

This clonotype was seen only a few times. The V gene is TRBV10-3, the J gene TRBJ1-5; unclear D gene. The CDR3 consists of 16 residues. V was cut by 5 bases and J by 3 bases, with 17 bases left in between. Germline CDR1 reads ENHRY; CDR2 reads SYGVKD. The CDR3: CAISSRLSGDNQPQHF. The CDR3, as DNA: TGTGCCATCAGTAGCCGGCTGTCCGGTGACAATCAGCCCCAGCATTTT.

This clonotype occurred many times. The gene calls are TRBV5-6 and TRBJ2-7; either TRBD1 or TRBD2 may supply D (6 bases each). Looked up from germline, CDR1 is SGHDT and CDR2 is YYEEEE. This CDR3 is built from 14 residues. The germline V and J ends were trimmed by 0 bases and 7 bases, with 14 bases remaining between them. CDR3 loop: CASSLGRGAQEQYV. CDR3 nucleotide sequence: TGTGCCAGCAGCTTGGGGAGGGGGGCGCAGGAGCAGTACGTC.

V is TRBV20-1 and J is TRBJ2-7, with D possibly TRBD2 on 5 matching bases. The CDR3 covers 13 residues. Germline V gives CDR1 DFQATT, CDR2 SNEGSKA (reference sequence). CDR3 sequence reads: CSASRGFAYEQYV. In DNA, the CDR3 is TGCAGCGCGTCGAGAGGGTTCGCCTACGAGCAGTACGTC.

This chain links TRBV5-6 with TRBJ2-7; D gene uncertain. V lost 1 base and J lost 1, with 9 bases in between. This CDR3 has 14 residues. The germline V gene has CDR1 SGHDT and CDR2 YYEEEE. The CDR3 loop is CASSLRLASYEQYF. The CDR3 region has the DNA TGTGCCAGCAGCTTGAGACTCGCATCCTACGAGCAGTACTTC.

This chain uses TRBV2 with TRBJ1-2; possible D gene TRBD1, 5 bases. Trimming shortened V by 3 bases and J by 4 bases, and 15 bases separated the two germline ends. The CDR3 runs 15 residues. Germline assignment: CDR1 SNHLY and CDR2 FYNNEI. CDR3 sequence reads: CASSEVAGTAYGYTF. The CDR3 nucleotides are TGTGCCAGCAGTGAGGTGGCAGGGACTGCCTATGGCTACACCTTC.

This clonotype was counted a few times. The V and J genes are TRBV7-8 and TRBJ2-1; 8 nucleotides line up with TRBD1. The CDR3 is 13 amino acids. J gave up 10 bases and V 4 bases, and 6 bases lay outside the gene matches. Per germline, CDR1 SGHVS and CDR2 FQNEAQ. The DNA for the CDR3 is TGTGCCAGCAGCTCCCAAGGGGACAGGGAGCAGTTCTTC. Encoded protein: CASSSQGDREQFF.

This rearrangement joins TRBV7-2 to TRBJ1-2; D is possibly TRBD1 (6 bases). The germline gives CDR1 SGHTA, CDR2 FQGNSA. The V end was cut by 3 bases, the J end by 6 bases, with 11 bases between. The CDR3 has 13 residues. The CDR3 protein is CASSLGRGNGYTF. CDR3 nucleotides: TGTGCCAGCAGCTTGGGCAGGGGAAATGGCTACACCTTC.

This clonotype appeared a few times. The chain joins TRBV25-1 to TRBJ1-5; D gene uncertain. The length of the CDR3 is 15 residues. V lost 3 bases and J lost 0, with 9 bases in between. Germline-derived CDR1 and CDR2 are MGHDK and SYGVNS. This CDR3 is CASSELEYSNQPQHF. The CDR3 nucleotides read TGTGCCAGCAGTGAGTTGGAGTATAGCAATCAGCCCCAGCATTTT.

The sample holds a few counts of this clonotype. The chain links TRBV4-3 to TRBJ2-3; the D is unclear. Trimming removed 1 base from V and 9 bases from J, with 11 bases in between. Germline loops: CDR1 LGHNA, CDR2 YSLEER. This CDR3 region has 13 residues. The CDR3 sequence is CASSQALQDTQYF. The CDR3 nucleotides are TGCGCCAGCAGCCAAGCACTGCAAGACACGCAGTATTTT.

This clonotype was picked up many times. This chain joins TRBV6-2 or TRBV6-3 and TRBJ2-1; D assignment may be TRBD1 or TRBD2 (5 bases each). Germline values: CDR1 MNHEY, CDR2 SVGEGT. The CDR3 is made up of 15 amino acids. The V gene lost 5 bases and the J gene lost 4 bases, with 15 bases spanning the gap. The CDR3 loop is CASSREGTLYNEQFF. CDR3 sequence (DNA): TGTGCCAGCAGTCGCGAGGGGACCCTTTACAATGAGCAGTTCTTC.

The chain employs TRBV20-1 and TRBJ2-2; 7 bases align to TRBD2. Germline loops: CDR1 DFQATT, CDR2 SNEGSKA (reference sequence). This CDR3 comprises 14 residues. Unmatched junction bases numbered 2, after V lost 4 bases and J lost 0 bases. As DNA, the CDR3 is TGCAGTGCTACCGGGGGGACGAACACCGGGGAGCTGTTTTTT. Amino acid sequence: CSATGGTNTGELFF.

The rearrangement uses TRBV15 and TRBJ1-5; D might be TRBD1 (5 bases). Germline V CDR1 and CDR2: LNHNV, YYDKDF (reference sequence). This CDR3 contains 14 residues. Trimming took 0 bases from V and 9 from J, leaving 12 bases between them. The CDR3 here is CATSRDQGARPQHF. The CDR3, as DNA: TGTGCCACCAGCAGAGATCAAGGGGCTCGGCCCCAGCATTTT.

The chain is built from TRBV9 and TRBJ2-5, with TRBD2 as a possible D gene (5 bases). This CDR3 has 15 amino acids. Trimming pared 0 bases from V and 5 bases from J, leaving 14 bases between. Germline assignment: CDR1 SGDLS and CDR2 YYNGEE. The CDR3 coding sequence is TGTGCCAGCAGCGTAGCTGTGGCCGGAGGTGAGACCCAGTACTTC. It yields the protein CASSVAVAGGETQYF.

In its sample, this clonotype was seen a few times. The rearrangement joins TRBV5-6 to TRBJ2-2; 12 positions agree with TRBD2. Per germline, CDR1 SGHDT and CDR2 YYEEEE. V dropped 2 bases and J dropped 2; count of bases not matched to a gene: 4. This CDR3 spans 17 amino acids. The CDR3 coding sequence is TGTGCCAGCAGCTTCGGACTAGCGGGGACAAACACCGGGGAGCTGTTTTTT. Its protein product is CASSFGLAGTNTGELFF.

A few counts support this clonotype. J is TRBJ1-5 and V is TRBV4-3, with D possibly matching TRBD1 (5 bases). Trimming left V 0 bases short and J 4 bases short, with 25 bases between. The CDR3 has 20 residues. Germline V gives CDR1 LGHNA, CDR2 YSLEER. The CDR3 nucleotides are TGCGCCAGCAGCCAAGAAATCTCCCGGGGGAGGCTAATCGAGAATCAGCCCCAGCATTTT. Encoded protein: CASSQEISRGRLIENQPQHF.

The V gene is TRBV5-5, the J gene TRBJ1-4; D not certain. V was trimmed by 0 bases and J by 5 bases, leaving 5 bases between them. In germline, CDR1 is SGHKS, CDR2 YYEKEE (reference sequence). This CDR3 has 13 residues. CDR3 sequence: CASSLVPNEKLFF. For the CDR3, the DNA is TGTGCCAGCAGCTTGGTACCGAATGAAAAACTGTTTTTT.

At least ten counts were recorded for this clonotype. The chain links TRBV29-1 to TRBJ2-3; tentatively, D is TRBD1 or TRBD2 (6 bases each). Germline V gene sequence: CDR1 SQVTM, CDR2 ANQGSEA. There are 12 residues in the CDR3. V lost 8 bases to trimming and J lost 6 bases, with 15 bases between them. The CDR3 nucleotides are TGCAGCCTTAGGGGGGTGAGGGATACGCAGTATTTT. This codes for CSLRGVRDTQYF.